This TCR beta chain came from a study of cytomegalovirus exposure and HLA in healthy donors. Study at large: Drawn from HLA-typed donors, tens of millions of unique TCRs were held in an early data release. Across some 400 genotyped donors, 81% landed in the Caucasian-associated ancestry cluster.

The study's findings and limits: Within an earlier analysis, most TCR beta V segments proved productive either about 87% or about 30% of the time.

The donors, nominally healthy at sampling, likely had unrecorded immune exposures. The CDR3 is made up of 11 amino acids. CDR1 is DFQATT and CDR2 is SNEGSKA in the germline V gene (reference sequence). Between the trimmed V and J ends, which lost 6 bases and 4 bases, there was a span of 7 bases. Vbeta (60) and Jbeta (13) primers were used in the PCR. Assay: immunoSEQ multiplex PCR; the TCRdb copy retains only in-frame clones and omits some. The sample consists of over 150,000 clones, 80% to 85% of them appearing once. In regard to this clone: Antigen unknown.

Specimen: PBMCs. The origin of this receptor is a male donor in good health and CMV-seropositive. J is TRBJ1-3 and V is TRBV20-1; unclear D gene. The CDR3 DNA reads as TGCAGTGCACCACAGGGAAACACCATATATTTT. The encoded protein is CSAPQGNTIYF.